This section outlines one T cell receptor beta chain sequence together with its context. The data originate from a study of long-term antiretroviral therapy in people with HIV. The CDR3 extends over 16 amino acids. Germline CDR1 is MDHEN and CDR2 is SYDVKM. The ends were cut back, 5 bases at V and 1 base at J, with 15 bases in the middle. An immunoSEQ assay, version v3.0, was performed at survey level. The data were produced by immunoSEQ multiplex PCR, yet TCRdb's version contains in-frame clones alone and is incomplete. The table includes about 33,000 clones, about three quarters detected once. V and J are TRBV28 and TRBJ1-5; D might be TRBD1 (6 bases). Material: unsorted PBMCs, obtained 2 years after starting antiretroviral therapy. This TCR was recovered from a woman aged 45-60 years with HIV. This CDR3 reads CASSQSGVRSNQPQHF. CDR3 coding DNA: TGTGCCAGCAGTCAGTCAGGGGTGCGGAGCAATCAGCCCCAGCATTTT.